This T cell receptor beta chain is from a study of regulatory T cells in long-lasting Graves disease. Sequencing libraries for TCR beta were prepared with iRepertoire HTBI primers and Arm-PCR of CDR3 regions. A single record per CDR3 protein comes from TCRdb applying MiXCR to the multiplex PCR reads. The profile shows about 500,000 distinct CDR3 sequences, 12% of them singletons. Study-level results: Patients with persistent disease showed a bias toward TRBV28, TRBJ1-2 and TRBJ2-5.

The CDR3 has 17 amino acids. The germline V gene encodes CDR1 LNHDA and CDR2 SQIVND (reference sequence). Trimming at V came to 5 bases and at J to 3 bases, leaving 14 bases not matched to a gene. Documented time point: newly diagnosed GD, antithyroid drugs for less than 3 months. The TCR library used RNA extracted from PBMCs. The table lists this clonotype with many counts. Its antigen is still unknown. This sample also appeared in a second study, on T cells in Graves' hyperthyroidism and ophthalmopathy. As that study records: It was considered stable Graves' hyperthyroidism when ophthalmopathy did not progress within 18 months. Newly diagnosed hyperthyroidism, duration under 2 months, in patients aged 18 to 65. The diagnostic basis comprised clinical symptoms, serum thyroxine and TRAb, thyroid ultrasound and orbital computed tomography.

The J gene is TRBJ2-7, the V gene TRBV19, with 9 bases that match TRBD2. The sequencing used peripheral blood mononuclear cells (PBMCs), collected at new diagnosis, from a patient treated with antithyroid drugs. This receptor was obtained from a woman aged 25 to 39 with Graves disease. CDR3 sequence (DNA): TGTGCCAGTAGTTCCACGCGTAGCGGGAGCTCCTTCTACGAGCAGTACTTC. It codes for CASSSTRSGSSFYEQYF. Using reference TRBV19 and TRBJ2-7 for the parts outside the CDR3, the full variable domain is DGGITQSPKYLFRKEGQNVTLSCEQNLNHDAMYWYRQDPGQGLRLIYYSQIVNDFQKGDIAEGYSVSREKKESFPLTVTSAQKNPTAFYLCASSSTRSGSSFYEQYFGPGTRLTVT.